This T cell receptor beta chain came from a study of T cells after yellow fever vaccination. Study background: Preparing low-cell-number fractions relied on SMART-Seq v4 Ultra Low Input.

Study-wide findings and caveats: Detected again after the booster were most primary-vaccination clones, at almost 97% CD4 and nearly 90% CD8. Peaking on day 5 versus 15, the secondary response was faster but weaker.

CDR3 length: 14 amino acids. The V gene lost 7 bases and the J gene lost 2 bases, with 13 bases spanning the gap. Concerning this clonotype itself: The antigen remains undetermined.

A 5'RACE template-switching step, the method used to make TCR cDNA, added a universal primer site and UMIs. TCRdb independently ran MiXCR on the 5' RACE reads; one entry per CDR3 protein. Of fewer than 500,000 distinct CDR3 sequences in the sample, under 20% were seen once. The chain has TRBV12-3 or TRBV12-4 and TRBJ2-3, with D uncertain. Sequencing used PBMCs, obtained before the yellow fever booster vaccination. The clonotype originates from a man aged 18 to 29 who received the YFV17D yellow fever vaccine. The CDR3 sequence is CASTKYSYTDTQYF. As DNA, the CDR3 is TGTGCCAGCACAAAGTACAGTTACACAGATACGCAGTATTTT.